Following are 27 T cell receptor beta chains from one sample sequenced in a study of OX40 agonist ivuxolimab in advanced cancers. The repertoire was sequenced with immunoSEQ multiplex PCR; TCRdb's copy has only in-frame clones and lacks some. The sample lists about 81,000 clones, around 84% occurring once. The material sequenced was CD4+ or CD8+ T cells sorted from blood, taken in a trial of the OX40 agonist ivuxolimab. These receptors were obtained from an adult with an advanced solid tumor such as melanoma, head and neck, liver or kidney cancer.

The chain uses TRBV4-1 and TRBJ2-1; TRBD2 agrees at 11 bases. The CDR3 has 16 amino acids. The ends lost 2 bases at V and 4 bases at J; junction bases unmatched: 4. Germline V gene data show CDR1 as MGHRA and CDR2 as YSYEKL. The CDR3 is CASSQQTSGKYNEQFF. The DNA of the CDR3 is TGCGCCAGCAGCCAACAGACTAGCGGGAAATACAATGAGCAGTTCTTC.

This clone was seen only once. The chain combines TRBV2 with TRBJ2-7; TRBD2 agrees at 14 bases. The CDR3 totals 16 residues. The J segment lost 1 base and the V segment lost 6 bases, leaving 5 bases of the junction unmatched. The germline V gene encodes CDR1 SNHLY and CDR2 FYNNEI. Written as DNA, the CDR3 is TGTGCCAGCAGGGGACTAGCGGGAGTCTCGTCCTACGAGCAGTACTTC. Protein: CASRGLAGVSSYEQYF.

Only one count was recorded for this clone. The genes are TRBV2 and TRBJ2-3; tentative D call: TRBD1 (5 bases). Trimming removed 8 bases at V and 8 bases at J, with 5 bases between. Germline V CDR1 and CDR2: SNHLY, FYNNEI. There are 9 residues in the CDR3. DNA of the CDR3: TGTGCCAGCGGGGCTACGCAGTATTTT. Its protein product is CASGATQYF. The full variable domain, completed using reference TRBV2 and TRBJ2-3, is EPEVTQTPSHQVTQMGQEVILRCVPISNHLYFYWYRQILGQKVEFLVSFYNNEISEKSEIFDDQFSVERPDGSNFTLKIRSTKLEDSAMYFCASGATQYFGPGTRLTVL.

V and J are TRBV9 and TRBJ2-1; D gene unclear. The CDR3 has 14 amino acids. Germline CDR1 is SGDLS and CDR2 is YYNGEE. V dropped 4 bases and J dropped 3 bases, with 11 bases sitting between them. The DNA for the CDR3 is TGTGCCAGCAGCCTCTCGGACGACTACAATGAGCAGTTCTTC. Translated, it gives CASSLSDDYNEQFF. The variable domain in full, with the rest retrieved from reference TRBV9 and TRBJ2-1, is DSGVTQTPKHLITATGQRVTLRCSPRSGDLSVYWYQQSLDQGLQFLIQYYNGEERAKGNILERFSAQQFPDLHSELNLSSLELGDSALYFCASSLSDDYNEQFFGPGTRLTVL.

This clone was picked up one time. The chain is built from TRBV28 and TRBJ1-6; a weak D match, TRBD1 (5 bases). This CDR3 spans 17 amino acids. Germline CDR1 MDHEN, CDR2 SYDVKM. Trimming removed 9 bases at V and 5 bases at J, with 23 bases between. The CDR3 sequence: CASSRDLPIRDNSPLHF. The CDR3, as DNA: TGTGCCAGTAGCCGGGACTTACCAATCAGGGATAATTCACCCCTCCACTTT. The full variable domain, with the rest looked up from reference TRBV28 and TRBJ1-6, is DVKVTQSSRYLVKRTGEKVFLECVQDMDHENMFWYRQDPGLGLRLIYFSYDVKMKEKGDIPEGYSVSREKKERFSLILESASTNQTSMYLCASSRDLPIRDNSPLHFGNGTRLTVT.

V usage is TRBV5-8 and J usage is TRBJ2-1; 10 positions agree with TRBD2. V trimming: 4 bases; J trimming: 3 bases; junction bases outside the gene matches: 16. The CDR3 consists of 19 residues. CDR1 is SGHTS, CDR2 YDEGEE, per germline. The CDR3 region has the DNA TGTGCCAGCAGCCCCTCGACTAGCGGGCGAGACCACTACTACAATGAGCAGTTCTTC. Amino acid sequence: CASSPSTSGRDHYYNEQFF.

This rearrangement joins TRBV4-2 to TRBJ2-7, with D perhaps TRBD1 (6 bases). Germline V lookup: CDR1 LGHNA, CDR2 YNFKEQ. The CDR3 runs 14 residues. V shed 1 base and J shed 7 bases, with 14 bases lying between them. CDR3 region: CASSQVQGSGEQYV. The CDR3 nucleotides read TGTGCCAGCAGCCAAGTCCAGGGGTCGGGTGAGCAGTACGTC.

In this sample, this clone turned up a few times. V is TRBV13 and J is TRBJ2-7; D perhaps matches TRBD2 (6 bases). Germline loops: CDR1 PRHDT, CDR2 FYEKMQ (reference sequence). Between the trimmed V and J ends, which lost 5 bases and 0 bases, there was a span of 14 bases. The CDR3 runs to 15 residues. The CDR3 DNA is TGTGCCAGCAGCACAATCCGGGACTCCTCCTACGAGCAGTACTTC. Its protein is CASSTIRDSSYEQYF.

This rearrangement joins TRBV19 to TRBJ1-1; D is unresolved. The V and J ends lost 1 base and 11 bases respectively, with 8 bases between them. Per the germline V gene, CDR1 is LNHDA and CDR2 is SQIVND (reference sequence). This CDR3 is 11 amino acids long. The CDR3 DNA reads TGTGCCAGTAGTATAGGGGTGGCGGCTTTCTTT. It is translated as CASSIGVAAFF.

In this sample, this clone turned up a few times. The CDR3 reads CSVRGVGKGQPQHF. The CDR3 DNA is TGCAGCGTGCGCGGGGTGGGAAAGGGTCAGCCCCAGCATTTT. The chain has TRBV29-1 and TRBJ1-5; D gene uncertain. CDR1 is SQVTM and CDR2 is ANQGSEA in the germline V gene. V lost 6 bases and J lost 6, with 18 bases in between. The CDR3 is made up of 14 amino acids. Drawing the rest from reference TRBV29-1 and TRBJ1-5, the complete variable domain is SAVISQKPSRDICQRGTSLTIQCQVDSQVTMMFWYRQQPGQSLTLIATANQGSEATYESGFVIDKFPISRPNLTFSTLTVSNMSPEDSSIYLCSVRGVGKGQPQHFGDGTRLSIL.

The chain couples TRBV2 to TRBJ2-7, with 7 bases aligning to TRBD1. Germline-derived CDR1 and CDR2 are SNHLY and FYNNEI. The CDR3 spans 16 residues. The V gene end was trimmed by 4 bases and the J gene end by 3 bases; junction bases not matched to a gene: 12. Here the CDR3 reads CASSGVRQGLFYEQYF. The CDR3 nucleotides are TGTGCCAGCAGTGGTGTTCGACAGGGTCTATTCTACGAGCAGTACTTC.

This clone appeared a few times. This chain uses TRBV4-2 with TRBJ2-3; D may match TRBD1 or TRBD2 (6 bases each). Germline CDR1 and CDR2: LGHNA and YNFKEQ. The CDR3 spans 15 residues. Trimming left V 1 base short and J 2 bases short, with 10 bases between. The DNA of the CDR3 is TGTGCCAGCAGCCAAGTCACGGGGGCCACAGATACGCAGTATTTT. Its translation: CASSQVTGATDTQYF.

The V call is TRBV28, the J call TRBJ2-2, with TRBD2 matching 11 bases. This CDR3 has 17 residues. CDR1 is MDHEN, CDR2 SYDVKM, per germline. V dropped 5 bases and J dropped 0; count of bases not matched to a gene: 5. The CDR3 reads CASSLPGLAANTGELFF. The CDR3 bases are TGTGCCAGCAGTCTCCCGGGACTAGCGGCGAACACCGGGGAGCTGTTTTTT. Variable domain in full (rest from reference TRBV28 and TRBJ2-2): DVKVTQSSRYLVKRTGEKVFLECVQDMDHENMFWYRQDPGLGLRLIYFSYDVKMKEKGDIPEGYSVSREKKERFSLILESASTNQTSMYLCASSLPGLAANTGELFFGEGSRLTVL.

V and J are TRBV10-2 and TRBJ1-1; D remains unclear. Germline V lookup: CDR1 WSHSY, CDR2 SAAADI. The ends were cut back, 5 bases at V and 2 bases at J, with 15 bases in the middle. The CDR3 runs 15 residues. Here the CDR3 DNA reads TGCGCCAGCAGTTACAGTGGACGGGAAAACACTGAAGCTTTCTTT. This translates into CASSYSGRENTEAFF.

This chain uses TRBV27 with TRBJ2-3, with a weak D call TRBD2 (5 bases). This CDR3 has 15 residues. V shed 6 bases and J shed 0 bases, with 13 bases lying between them. CDR1 and CDR2 (germline): MNHEY, SMNVEV (reference sequence). The CDR3 is CASSNRGFSTDTQYF. DNA for the CDR3: TGTGCCAGCAGCAACCGCGGGTTCAGCACAGATACGCAGTATTTT.

The table lists this clone with a few counts. CDR3 DNA: TGTGCCAGCAGTAAAGGGTCTGGCACTGAAGCTTTCTTT. Residues: CASSKGSGTEAFF. V and J are TRBV25-1 and TRBJ1-1; no firm D call. This CDR3 region has 13 residues. V lost 5 bases and J 4 bases, leaving 11 bases between the germline ends. The V gene's germline CDR1 is MGHDK and CDR2 SYGVNS.

In its sample, this clone was seen once. CDR3 coding DNA: TGTGCCAGCAGTTCAATCAGGGGAGCCCTCAATGAGCAGTTCTTC. Residues: CASSSIRGALNEQFF. The V call is TRBV27, the J call TRBJ2-1; D might be TRBD1 (6 bases). Germline V gives CDR1 MNHEY, CDR2 SMNVEV (reference sequence). The CDR3 is made up of 15 amino acids. V was clipped by 4 bases and J by 6 bases, with 16 bases between them.

The chain is built from TRBV5-6 and TRBJ2-6; D may be TRBD2 (7 bases). Germline lookup yields CDR1 SGHDT and CDR2 YYEEEE. The CDR3 loop spans 19 amino acids. Trimming shortened V by 4 bases and J by 0 bases, and 20 bases separated the two germline ends. The CDR3 loop reads CASSHPSAGAFSGANVLTF. CDR3 sequence (DNA): TGTGCCAGCAGCCATCCCTCGGCGGGGGCCTTCTCTGGGGCCAACGTCCTGACTTTC.

This clone was seen just once. This chain joins TRBV14 and TRBJ2-3; D gene uncertain. The germline CDR1 and CDR2 sequences are SGHDN and FVKESK. This CDR3 spans 16 amino acids. Trimming shortened V by 3 bases and J by 0 bases, and 13 bases separated the two germline ends. The CDR3 DNA sequence: TGTGCCAGCAGCCAGAGTGAGTGGCCAAGCACAGATACGCAGTATTTT. This sequence encodes CASSQSEWPSTDTQYF.

V is TRBV9 and J is TRBJ2-5; 14 bases are a match to TRBD2. The CDR3 runs to 17 residues. Looked up from germline, CDR1 is SGDLS and CDR2 is YYNGEE. Germline trimming cut 0 bases from V and 5 bases from J; bases unmatched to any gene: 6. In DNA form, the CDR3 reads TGTGCCAGCAGCGTAGAGGGACTAGCGGGAGATTGGGAGACCCAGTACTTC. This sequence encodes CASSVEGLAGDWETQYF.

This chain joins TRBV28 and TRBJ2-5; weak D call: TRBD2 (6 bases). Germline CDR1 MDHEN, CDR2 SYDVKM. V was trimmed by 5 bases and J by 4 bases, leaving 11 bases between them. The CDR3 has 13 amino acids. The CDR3 loop is CASSNPGVETQYF. In nucleotides, the CDR3 is TGTGCCAGCAGTAACCCGGGGGTAGAGACCCAGTACTTC.

Here the CDR3 DNA reads TGCAGCGTTGTTGGTCCGGGCGCTAATGAAAAACTGTTTTTT. It specifies CSVVGPGANEKLFF. The rearrangement links TRBV29-1 to TRBJ1-4; D uncertain. The germline V gene encodes CDR1 SQVTM and CDR2 ANQGSEA. This CDR3 spans 14 amino acids. The V gene lost 4 bases and the J gene lost 3 bases, with 12 bases spanning the gap. Variable domain in full (rest from reference TRBV29-1 and TRBJ1-4): SAVISQKPSRDICQRGTSLTIQCQVDSQVTMMFWYRQQPGQSLTLIATANQGSEATYESGFVIDKFPISRPNLTFSTLTVSNMSPEDSSIYLCSVVGPGANEKLFFGSGTQLSVL.

The rearrangement joins TRBV5-1 to TRBJ2-4; D is possibly TRBD1 (5 bases). Germline V gives CDR1 SGHRS, CDR2 YFSETQ. Deletions cut 3 bases from V and 3 bases from J, with 10 bases between. CDR3 size: 14 residues. CDR3 DNA: TGCGCCAGCAGCTCCCAGGGTAACAAAAACATTCAGTACTTC. Protein: CASSSQGNKNIQYF.

J is TRBJ1-1 and V is TRBV19, with 10 bases matching TRBD1. The CDR3 length is 14 residues. Germline CDR1 is LNHDA and CDR2 is SQIVND (reference sequence). With 6 bases clipped from V and 5 bases from J, the junction kept 6 bases outside the gene matches. CDR3 residues: CASRTTGGGTEAFF. DNA of the CDR3: TGTGCCAGTAGGACGACAGGGGGCGGGACTGAAGCTTTCTTT.

The V call is TRBV28, the J call TRBJ2-7, with D tentatively TRBD1 (6 bases). The length of the CDR3 is 14 residues. Germline V gives CDR1 MDHEN, CDR2 SYDVKM. V was cut by 3 bases and J by 4 bases, with 13 bases left in between. CDR3 loop: CASSLDSRGYEQYV. In nucleotides, the CDR3 is TGTGCCAGCAGTTTGGATAGCAGGGGATACGAGCAGTACGTC.

J is TRBJ1-3 and V is TRBV7-2, with D tentatively TRBD1 (5 bases). Germline CDR1 SGHTA, CDR2 FQGNSA. CDR3 length: 14 residues. Trimming pared 1 base from V and 8 bases from J, leaving 12 bases between. CDR3 sequence reads: CASSLEQVFDTIYF. The CDR3 DNA reads as TGTGCCAGCAGCTTAGAACAGGTCTTTGACACCATATATTTT. The variable domain in full, with the rest retrieved from reference TRBV7-2 and TRBJ1-3, is GAGVSQSPSNKVTEKGKDVELRCDPISGHTALYWYRQSLGQGLEFLIYFQGNSAPDKSGLPSDRFSAERTGGSVSTLTIQRTQQEDSAVYLCASSLEQVFDTIYFGEGSWLTVV.

The chain has TRBV5-1 and TRBJ2-3; 8 bases line up with TRBD2. With 5 bases clipped from V and 6 bases from J, the junction kept 11 bases outside the gene matches. Germline loops: CDR1 SGHRS, CDR2 YFSETQ. The CDR3 length is 15 residues. CDR3: CASRGLAGGMDTQYF. In DNA form, the CDR3 reads TGCGCCAGCAGAGGTTTGGCGGGGGGCATGGATACGCAGTATTTT.